The rows below give T cell receptor beta chains drawn from one sample of a study of blood T cell repertoires in COVID-19. The protocol was immunoSEQ multiplex PCR, while the TCRdb copy is restricted to in-frame clones and leaves out a portion. The sample has 56,000 or so clones, roughly 80% seen once. Sequenced sample: peripheral blood. These receptors were obtained from a woman in her 70s with acute or convalescent COVID-19. The conserved cysteine and the conserved F or W are not part of the CDR3 here. Expanded clones are given a class, and other clones once, few, many or no size at all.

clone_size v_call cdr3_aa
- TRBV6-1 ASSEVRVGYT
- TRBV2 ASSPPGQGVSGANVLT
- TRBV30 AWSARNEQF
- TRBV25-1 ASRGPMNTEAF
few TRBV10-3 AIRTDRVDTIY
- TRBV7-8 ASSQRQKDRNQPQH
few TRBV6-5 ASSYSWGAANEKLF
- TRBV15 ATSRDLTPLH
- TRBV5-1 ASSLEGTGASPLH
- TRBV5-1 ASSAAGLANYGYT
- TRBV30 AGQGMNTEAF
- TRBV7-9 ASRDAGERTDTQY
- TRBV2 ASTGVSSYNEQF
- TRBV5-1 ASSPEGGKTGELF
few TRBV6-5 ASTSWLPDGGEQY
- TRBV13 ASSLLPRALDSQNTEAF
- TRBV10-2 ASCGTGTGELF
- TRBV12-5 ASGGGFPSTDTQY
- TRBV3-1/TRBV3-2 ASSQAAPQGTTYEQY
few TRBV10-2 ASSPPAVTDNEQF
- TRBV12-3/TRBV12-4 ASTQTGNTEAF
- TRBV4-1 ASSPKAGAYNEQF
- TRBV7-2 ASSQGRGVTYEQY
few TRBV9 ASSSHKGTSGANTGELF
once TRBV7-3 ASSPGLLDTEAF
- TRBV5-1 ASSLDLSRINTEAF
few TRBV6-1 ASSDKGAVVQY
- TRBV5-4 ASSSGLAETQY
- TRBV10-3 AISEGGLGVSGTDTQY
- TRBV7-6 ASGGDLAGETQY
- TRBV20-1 SLRVVAEAF
- TRBV24-1 ATSDSTGNNQPQH
- TRBV4-2 ASSLLGPGDTGELF
few TRBV5-6 ASSLESAVSPLH
once TRBV3-1/TRBV3-2 ASSPTLLAGSYLGNEQF
- TRBV3-1/TRBV3-2 ASSQDTRGYEQY
- TRBV9 ASSPRPGGAGYNEQF
- TRBV10-3 AIRPGRSLGTDTQY
- TRBV15 ATSRERGADTQY
- TRBV7-6 ASAGTGRDQETQY
- TRBV29-1 SVQQGGETQY
- TRBV2 ASSGDTGTGGYEQY
- TRBV7-3 ASSLGPLGTGDEQY
- TRBV28 ASEDRASGELF
- TRBV7-2 ASSTQGMNTEAF
- TRBV19 ASRAAGARETQY
- TRBV3-1/TRBV3-2 ASSLPRQAPYEQY